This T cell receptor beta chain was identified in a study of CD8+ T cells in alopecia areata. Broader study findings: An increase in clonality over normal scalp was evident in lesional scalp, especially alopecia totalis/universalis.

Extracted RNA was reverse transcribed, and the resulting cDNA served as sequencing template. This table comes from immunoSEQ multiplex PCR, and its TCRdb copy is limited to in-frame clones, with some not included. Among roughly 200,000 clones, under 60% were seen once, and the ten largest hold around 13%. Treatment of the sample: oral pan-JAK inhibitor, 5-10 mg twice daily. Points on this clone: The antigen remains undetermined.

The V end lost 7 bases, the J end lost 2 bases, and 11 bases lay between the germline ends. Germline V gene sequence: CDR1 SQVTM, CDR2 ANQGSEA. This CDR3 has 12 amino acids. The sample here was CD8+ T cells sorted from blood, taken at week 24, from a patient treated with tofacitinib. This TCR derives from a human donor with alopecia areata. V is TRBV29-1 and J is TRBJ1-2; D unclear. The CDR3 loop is CSAPSENYGYTF. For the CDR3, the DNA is TGCAGCGCACCGTCGGAGAACTATGGCTACACCTTC.